This is a list of T cell receptor beta chains from one sample in a study of blood T cell repertoires in COVID-19. Using immunoSEQ multiplex PCR, the repertoire was profiled, and TCRdb retains in-frame clones only, with some absent. The sample yields about 140,000 clones, approximately 84% seen once. The sample comprised PBMCs or T cells enriched from blood (not recorded which). The receptors come from a woman in her fifties or sixties with acute COVID-19. CDR3s include the opening cysteine and the closing phenylalanine or tryptophan. Each record gives: D gene, J gene, clone size, V gene, CDR3 protein, CDR3 DNA. The D gene is left open where the match is weak. The size of a clone is reported for some rows only, either as once, few or many, or as a class for expanded clones.

.	TRBJ2-6	.	TRBV9	CASSPRGANVLTF	TGTGCCAGCAGCCCACGGGGGGCCAACGTCCTGACTTTC
.	TRBJ2-5	.	TRBV4-1	CASSQANSIPGFQETQYF	TGCGCCAGCAGCCAAGCCAATTCCATTCCGGGGTTTCAAGAGACCCAGTACTTC
TRBD1	TRBJ2-2	.	TRBV9	CASSGRDRPNTGELFF	TGTGCCAGCAGCGGCCGGGACAGGCCGAACACCGGGGAGCTGTTTTTT
.	TRBJ1-3	.	TRBV19	CASSPPGHVSGNTIYF	TGTGCCAGTAGTCCTCCGGGACACGTCTCTGGAAACACCATATATTTT
.	TRBJ1-2	.	TRBV30	CAWTGPYTF	TGTGCCTGGACAGGTCCCTACACCTTC
.	TRBJ1-1	.	TRBV27	CASYTREVTEAFF	TGTGCCAGCTATACCAGGGAGGTTACTGAAGCTTTCTTT
.	TRBJ2-5	.	TRBV4-2	CASSQGGPSRETQYF	TGTGCCAGCAGCCAAGGGGGGCCTTCCCGCGAGACCCAGTACTTC
TRBD2	TRBJ2-2	medium-sized	TRBV19	CASSIRLAGLRNRPGTGELFF	TGTGCCAGTAGTATACGACTAGCGGGACTCCGGAACCGCCCGGGCACCGGGGAGCTGTTTTTT
TRBD2	TRBJ2-4	.	TRBV5-8	CASSAWGGEAKNIQYF	TGTGCCAGCAGCGCCTGGGGGGGTGAGGCCAAAAACATTCAGTACTTC
TRBD1	TRBJ1-1	.	TRBV5-1	CASSYQDRLNTEAFF	TGCGCCAGCAGCTACCAGGACAGGTTGAACACTGAAGCTTTCTTT
.	TRBJ1-2	.	TRBV7-9	CASSLIGNWDWEGYTF	TGTGCCAGCAGCTTAATCGGAAACTGGGACTGGGAGGGCTACACCTTC
.	TRBJ2-3	.	TRBV28	CASSPHFSTDTQYF	TGTGCCAGCAGTCCTCACTTTAGCACAGATACGCAGTATTTT
TRBD1	TRBJ1-1	.	TRBV4-2	CASSQDYRGDTEAFF	TGTGCCAGCAGCCAAGATTACAGGGGGGACACTGAAGCTTTCTTT
TRBD1	TRBJ1-1	.	TRBV28	CASSSPATGGAEAFF	TGTGCCAGCAGTTCCCCCGCGACAGGGGGTGCTGAAGCTTTCTTT
.	TRBJ2-1	.	TRBV15	CATSRDQGRENEQFF	TGTGCCACCAGCAGAGATCAGGGCAGGGAAAATGAGCAGTTCTTC
TRBD1	TRBJ1-5	.	TRBV3-1/TRBV3-2	CASSQGGQGLGQPQHF	TGTGCCAGCAGCCAAGGGGGACAGGGTTTGGGTCAGCCCCAGCATTTT
.	TRBJ2-5	.	TRBV12-5	CASGLEGGETQYF	TGTGCTAGTGGTTTAGAAGGGGGAGAGACCCAGTACTTC
TRBD2	TRBJ2-5	once	TRBV9	CASSVVGIAGGRETQYF	TGTGCCAGCAGCGTAGTGGGGATAGCGGGAGGGCGGGAGACCCAGTACTTC
.	TRBJ1-5	.	TRBV30	CAWAHSGDQPQHF	TGTGCCTGGGCCCACAGTGGTGATCAGCCCCAGCATTTT
.	TRBJ2-3	.	TRBV5-1	CASSLGLVSTDTQYF	TGCGCCAGCAGCTTGGGACTAGTTAGCACAGATACGCAGTATTTT
TRBD1	TRBJ1-2	.	TRBV18	CASSPNRQGNGYTF	TGTGCCAGCTCCCCTAATCGACAGGGTAATGGCTACACCTTC
TRBD1	TRBJ2-7	once	TRBV19	CASSLSQGAGYEQYF	TGTGCCAGTAGTCTAAGTCAGGGGGCGGGCTACGAGCAGTACTTC
.	TRBJ1-2	.	TRBV12-3/TRBV12-4	CASSLGPYYTF	TGTGCCAGCAGTTTAGGTCCTTACTACACCTTC
.	TRBJ2-6	.	TRBV7-3	CASSLPGISGANVLTF	TGTGCCAGCAGCCTTCCGGGGATCTCTGGGGCCAACGTCCTGACTTTC
.	TRBJ1-5	few	TRBV7-9	CASSLGQANQPQHF	TGTGCCAGCAGCTTAGGACAGGCTAATCAGCCCCAGCATTTT
TRBD2	TRBJ2-1	.	TRBV6-6	CASSNQGGIDEQFF	TGTGCCAGCAGTAACCAGGGAGGGATAGACGAGCAGTTCTTC
TRBD2	TRBJ2-3	.	TRBV7-2	CASSLGGLADTQYF	TGTGCCAGCAGCTTAGGGGGACTAGCGGATACGCAGTATTTT
TRBD1	TRBJ1-1	once	TRBV7-9	CASSPGTGGNTEAFF	TGTGCCAGCAGCCCGGGTACAGGGGGGAACACTGAAGCTTTCTTT
.	TRBJ1-2	.	TRBV4-1	CASSQTLTGNYGYTF	TGCGCCAGCAGCCAAACCCTGACAGGAAACTATGGCTACACCTTC